Here is one T cell receptor (beta chain) with its context. The treatment: about 20 received Ad26.COV2.S at low or high dose, single or two shots; 5 received placebo; per-sample allocation not given. It was on day 63 after the first vaccine or placebo injection that samples were taken. An adult of 18-55 years in Boston served as donor. The assay was immunoSEQ multiplex PCR, and TCRdb's table has in-frame clones only and misses some. The sample includes hundreds of thousands of clones, about nine tenths seen only once; the top ten take roughly 3.2%. This CDR3 is 13 amino acids long. Germline assignment: CDR1 SQVTM and CDR2 ANQGSEA. V gave up 4 bases and J gave up 2 bases, with 12 bases separating them. The sample is drawn from a study of Ad26.COV2.S vaccination and SARS-CoV-2 variants.

This clonotype was sampled from a person between 18 and 60 years old who received the Ad26.COV2.S COVID-19 vaccine or a placebo. The genes are TRBV29-1 and TRBJ2-7; no reliable D call. The source material was peripheral blood, sampled in a trial of Ad26.COV2.S vaccine versus placebo. The CDR3 loop is CSVVGVQTYEQYF. The CDR3 nucleotides are TGCAGCGTTGTTGGCGTCCAAACCTACGAGCAGTACTTC.